This T cell receptor (beta chain) came from a study of CD4 T cells in relation to SARS-CoV-2 and coronaviruses. Turning to the study itself: TCR beta CDR3s were sequenced after approximately nine-day antigen culture of PBMCs. Controls used an HIV-1 Nef peptide pool or no peptide. Shared crossreactive spike epitopes were mapped to their HLA restriction.

Before the COVID-19 pandemic, during about 2010-2018, CD4+ T cells were taken from unexposed donors. Isolation of CD4+ T cells took place after less than twelve days in culture. As cell numbers allowed, unexposed-donor CD4+ T cells faced SARS-CoV-2 S/N and four cold-coronavirus spikes. Concerning this clone itself: Its antigen is unidentified.

This CDR3 has 15 amino acids. Looked up from germline, CDR1 is LGHNA and CDR2 is YSLEER. V lost 6 bases to trimming and J lost 4 bases; unmatched junction nucleotides: 5. The protocol was immunoSEQ multiplex PCR, while the TCRdb copy is restricted to in-frame clones and leaves out a portion. The table lists 25,000 to 30,000 clones, around 75% of them singletons. The genes are TRBV4-3 and TRBJ1-4; 10 bases line up with TRBD1. Input material: CD4+ T cells from PBMCs, cultured in vitro. The origin of this receptor is a human donor in good health. CDR3 bases: TGCGCCAGCAGTCAGGGACAGGGGTTTAATGAAAAACTGTTTTTT. Its translation is CASSQGQGFNEKLFF.